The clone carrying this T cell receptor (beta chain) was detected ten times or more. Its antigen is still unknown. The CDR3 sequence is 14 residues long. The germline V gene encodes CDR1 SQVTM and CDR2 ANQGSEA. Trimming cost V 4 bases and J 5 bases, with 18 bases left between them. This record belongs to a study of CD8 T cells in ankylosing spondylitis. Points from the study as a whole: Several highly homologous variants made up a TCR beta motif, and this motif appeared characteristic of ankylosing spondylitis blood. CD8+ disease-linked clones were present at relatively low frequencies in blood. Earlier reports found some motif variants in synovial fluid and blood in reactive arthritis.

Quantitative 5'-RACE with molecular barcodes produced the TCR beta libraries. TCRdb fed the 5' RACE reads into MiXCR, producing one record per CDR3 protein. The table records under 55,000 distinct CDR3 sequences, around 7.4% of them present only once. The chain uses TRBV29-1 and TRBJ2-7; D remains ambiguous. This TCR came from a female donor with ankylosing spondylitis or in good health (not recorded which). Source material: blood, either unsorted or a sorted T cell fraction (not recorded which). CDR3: CSVGSVRSIHEQYF. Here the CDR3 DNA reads TGCAGCGTTGGTTCGGTCCGTTCGATCCACGAGCAGTACTTC.